This record concerns one T cell receptor beta chain sequence. This entry is derived from a study of blood T cell repertoires in COVID-19. Turning to the study itself: The study drew acute and convalescent COVID-19 samples from the United States, Italy and Spain. Nucleic acid was either cDNA or gDNA, and it came from T cells, B-cell-depleted T cells, or PBMCs.

Some clones are missing from TCRdb's copy, which holds only in-frame ones; the method was immunoSEQ multiplex PCR. The data show some 20,000 clones, around 80% seen once. V was shortened by 5 bases and J by 3 bases, with 9 bases between the two germline ends. This CDR3 is built from 13 residues. The chain uses TRBV12-3 or TRBV12-4 and TRBJ2-3; D perhaps matches TRBD2 (5 bases). The specimen sequenced was peripheral blood. This clonotype was sampled from a man in his 60s with acute or convalescent COVID-19. CDR3 loop: CASSRTGTDTQYF. The DNA for the CDR3 is TGTGCCAGCAGTCGGACTGGGACAGATACGCAGTATTTT.